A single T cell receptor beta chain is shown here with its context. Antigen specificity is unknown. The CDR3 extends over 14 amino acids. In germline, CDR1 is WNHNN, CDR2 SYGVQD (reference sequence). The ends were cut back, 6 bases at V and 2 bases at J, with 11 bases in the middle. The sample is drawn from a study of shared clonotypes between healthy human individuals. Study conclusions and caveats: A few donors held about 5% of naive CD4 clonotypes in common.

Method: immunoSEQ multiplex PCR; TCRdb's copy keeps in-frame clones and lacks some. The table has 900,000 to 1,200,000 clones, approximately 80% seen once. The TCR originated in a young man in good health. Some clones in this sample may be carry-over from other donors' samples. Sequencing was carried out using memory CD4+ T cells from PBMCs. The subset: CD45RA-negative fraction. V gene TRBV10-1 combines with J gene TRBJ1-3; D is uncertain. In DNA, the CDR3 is TGCGCCAGCAGGAAAGACGGAGCTGGAAACACCATATATTTT. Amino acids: CASRKDGAGNTIYF.